The next 11 T cell receptor beta chains were all read from a single sample in a study of blood T cells in healthy people across ages. A sample-barcoded 5' primer and a J-beta primer mix were used in a second PCR of about 7 to 12 cycles. TCRdb fed the 5' RACE reads into MiXCR, producing one record per CDR3 protein. The table has around 1.5 million distinct CDR3 sequences, 30% to 40% seen once. The specimen sequenced was blood. These TCRs come from a woman aged 25 to 39 in good health.

Points on this clonotype: Possible read error: a much larger clone is one base away. This rearrangement joins TRBV29-1 to TRBJ1-2; TRBD1 matches at 8 bases. The CDR3 is made up of 13 amino acids. Germline values: CDR1 SQVTM, CDR2 ANQGSEA. V trimming: 1 base; J trimming: 8 bases; junction bases outside the gene matches: 6. CDR3 sequence (DNA): TGCAGCGTTGAAGTCTGGACAGGGCAGGGCTACACCTTC. It yields the protein CSVEVWTGQGYTF.

This clonotype was observed a handful of times. The genes are TRBV6-6 and TRBJ2-1, with 10 bases matching TRBD2. CDR1 is MNHNY, CDR2 SVGAGI, per germline (reference sequence). The CDR3 covers 16 residues. Trimming took 6 bases from V and 2 from J; bases not matched to a gene: 7. The CDR3 DNA is TGTGCCAGCAGCCACCTAGCGGGAGAGGCCTACAATGAGCAGTTCTTC. Translated: CASSHLAGEAYNEQFF.

The table lists this clonotype with many counts. The chain couples TRBV12-3 or TRBV12-4 to TRBJ2-1, with TRBD1 identical over 7 bases. There are 15 residues in the CDR3. With V trimmed by 6 bases and J by 6 bases, 11 bases remained unmatched. CDR3 bases: TGTGCCAGCAGGCTGCCGGGGACAGCCTCCAATGAGCAGTTCTTC. Residues: CASRLPGTASNEQFF.

As DNA, the CDR3 is TGTGCCACGGGACTAGCGGCCGCCACAGATACGCAGTATTTT. Amino acids: CATGLAAATDTQYF. The chain joins TRBV6-5 to TRBJ2-3; 11 bases are a match to TRBD2. From germline, CDR1 is MNHEY and CDR2 SVGAGI. The V segment lost 10 bases and the J segment 2 bases; nucleotides outside the gene matches: 5. This CDR3 has 14 amino acids.

The rearrangement uses TRBV6-6 and TRBJ1-2; D possibly corresponds to TRBD1 (6 bases). The germline CDR1 and CDR2 sequences are MNHNY and SVGAGI (reference sequence). This CDR3 spans 15 amino acids. Trimming cost V 7 bases and J 6 bases, with 21 bases left between them. CDR3 in DNA: TGTGCCAGCACCACTAATCTGGGGGGCACGGATGGCTACACCTTC. The encoded protein is CASTTNLGGTDGYTF.

The genes are TRBV6-1 and TRBJ2-7; D perhaps matches TRBD2 (6 bases). There are 16 residues in the CDR3. Germline values: CDR1 MNHNS, CDR2 SASEGT. With 3 bases removed from V and 4 bases from J, the gap between germline ends came to 19 bases. CDR3: CASSERRDGGPYEQYF. For the CDR3, the DNA is TGTGCCAGCAGTGAGAGGAGGGATGGAGGGCCTTACGAGCAGTACTTC.

The sample holds many counts of this clonotype. The genes are TRBV4-1 and TRBJ2-7; D remains ambiguous. CDR3 length: 12 amino acids. Trimming took off 3 bases at V and 7 bases at J, with 10 bases between the two ends. The germline CDR1 and CDR2 sequences are MGHRA and YSYEKL. CDR3 sequence (DNA): TGCGCCAGCAGCCACCCTACTCAGGAGCAGTACTTC. Translating it yields CASSHPTQEQYF.

V and J are TRBV21-1 and TRBJ2-1; TRBD1, the D gene given by the table, was not confirmed from the DNA. TRBV21-1 is noted as a pseudogene. The CDR3 loop spans 17 amino acids. The CDR3 protein is CASSKPPPLSSYNEQFF. The CDR3 DNA sequence: TGTGCCAGCAGCAAACCCCCCCCACTTAGCTCCTACAATGAGCAGTTCTTC.

This clonotype has just a few counts. The rearrangement links TRBV7-9 to TRBJ2-5, with TRBD2 matching 8 bases. The CDR3 is made up of 15 amino acids. The ends lost 4 bases at V and 1 base at J; junction bases unmatched: 5. Germline loops: CDR1 SEHNR, CDR2 FQNEAQ (reference sequence). CDR3 nucleotides: TGTGCCAGCAGCTCCCCGGCGGGGGGCCAAGAGACCCAGTACTTC. Protein: CASSSPAGGQETQYF.

As DNA, the CDR3 is TGCGCCAGCAGCTTGGGGGACAAAAATCAGCCCCAGCATTTT. Translating it yields CASSLGDKNQPQHF. The V gene is TRBV5-1, the J gene TRBJ1-5; the D gene is possibly TRBD1 (6 bases). The V end was cut by 0 bases, the J end by 4 bases, with 8 bases between. Germline V gene sequence: CDR1 SGHRS, CDR2 YFSETQ. This CDR3 is 14 amino acids long.

The table lists this clonotype with a few counts. The CDR3 region has the DNA TGTGCCAGCAGCCCGCCGAACGGGCACACCTACGAGCAGTACTTC. Translated, it gives CASSPPNGHTYEQYF. The V call is TRBV11-2, the J call TRBJ2-7; D remains unclear. Deletions cut 5 bases from V and 2 bases from J, with 16 bases between. This CDR3 comprises 15 residues. Germline CDR1 reads SGHAT; CDR2 reads FQNNGV.